This section outlines one TCR beta chain sequence together with its context. The junction shows a germline mismatch at one end, possibly a read error. These data come from a study of T cell changes during pregnancy in multiple sclerosis. TCRdb keeps only in-frame clones here, not all; method: immunoSEQ multiplex PCR. This table has approximately 88,000 clones, around 94% appearing once. This CDR3 contains 13 residues. Germline CDR1 and CDR2: SGHDT and YYEEEE. This chain uses TRBV5-6 with TRBJ2-7; D is undetermined. This TCR came from a female donor with multiple sclerosis, enrolled in a pregnancy study. Sequenced here: peripheral blood, sampled in the first trimester of pregnancy. The CDR3: CASSLGQVYVQYF. The CDR3 DNA reads TGTGCCAGCAGCTTGGGGCAGGTGTACGTGCAGTACTTC.